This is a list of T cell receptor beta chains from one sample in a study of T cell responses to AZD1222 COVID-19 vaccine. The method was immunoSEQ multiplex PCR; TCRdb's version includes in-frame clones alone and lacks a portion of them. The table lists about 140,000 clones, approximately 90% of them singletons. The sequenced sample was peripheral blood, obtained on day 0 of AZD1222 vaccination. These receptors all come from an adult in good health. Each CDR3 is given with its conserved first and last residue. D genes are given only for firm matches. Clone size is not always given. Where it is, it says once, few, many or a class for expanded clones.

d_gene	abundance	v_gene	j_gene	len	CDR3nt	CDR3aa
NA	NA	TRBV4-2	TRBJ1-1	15	TGTGCCAGCAGCCAAAACACAGGGTTTGGCACTGAAGCTTTCTTT	CASSQNTGFGTEAFF
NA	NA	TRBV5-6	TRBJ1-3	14	TGTGCCAGCAGCAGATCCGGGACAGGAAACACCATATATTTT	CASSRSGTGNTIYF
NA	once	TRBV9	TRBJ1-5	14	TGTGCCAGCAGCACTTCAGCTGTGGGTCAGCCCCAGCATTTT	CASSTSAVGQPQHF
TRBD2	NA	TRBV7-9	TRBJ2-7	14	TGTGCCAGCAGCTACAGCGGGGCGTCCTACGAGCAGTACTTC	CASSYSGASYEQYF
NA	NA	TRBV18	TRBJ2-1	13	TGTGCCAGCTCACAACGGCAGGGTGATGAGCAGTTCTTC	CASSQRQGDEQFF
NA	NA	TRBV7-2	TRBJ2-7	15	TGTGCCAGCAGCCCGTGGGGGACTCGGGGTGACGAGCAGTACTTC	CASSPWGTRGDEQYF
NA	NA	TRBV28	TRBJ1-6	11	TGTGCCAGCAGATCCGATTCACCCCTCCACTTT	CASRSDSPLHF
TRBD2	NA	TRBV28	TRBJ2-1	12	TGTGCCAGCGAAGCGGGAAGGGCGGAGCAGTTCTTC	CASEAGRAEQFF
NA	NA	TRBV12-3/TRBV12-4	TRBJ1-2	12	TGTGCCAGCTGTAGGGGGGCAGTTGGCTACACCTTC	CASCRGAVGYTF
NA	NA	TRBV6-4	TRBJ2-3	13	TGTGCCAGCAGTGGCAGGATGGGTGACACGCAGTATTTT	CASSGRMGDTQYF
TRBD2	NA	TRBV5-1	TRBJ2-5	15	TGCGCCAGCAAGGGGGGACTAGCGTTTGTAGAGACCCAGTACTTC	CASKGGLAFVETQYF
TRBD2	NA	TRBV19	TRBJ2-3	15	TGTGCCACCGAAGGGCGGAGCGGGACGACAGATACGCAGTATTTT	CATEGRSGTTDTQYF
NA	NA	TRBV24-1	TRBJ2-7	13	TGTGCCACCAGTGATTTTACAGGCTACGAGCAGTACTTC	CATSDFTGYEQYF
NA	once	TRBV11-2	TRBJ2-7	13	TGTGCCAGCAGCCTACAATCAGGGCTCGAGCAGTACTTC	CASSLQSGLEQYF
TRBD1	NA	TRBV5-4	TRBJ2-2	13	TGTGCCAGCAGCCGCCAGGGGGCCGGGGAGCTGTTTTTT	CASSRQGAGELFF
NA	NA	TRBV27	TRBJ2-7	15	TGTGCCAGCAGTCGGAAGACACCGGAGCCCTACGAGCAGTACTTC	CASSRKTPEPYEQYF
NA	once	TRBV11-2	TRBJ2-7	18	TGTGCCAGCAGCCTAGGGGCGGCGGGGCTAGCGAAAACCTACGAGCAGTACTTC	CASSLGAAGLAKTYEQYF
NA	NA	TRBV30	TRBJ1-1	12	TGTGCTCAAAAAAAAGGGCCCACTGAAGCTTTCTTT	CAQKKGPTEAFF
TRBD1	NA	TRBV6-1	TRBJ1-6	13	TGTGCCAGTTCCGGGACAGAAAATTCACCCCTCCACTTT	CASSGTENSPLHF
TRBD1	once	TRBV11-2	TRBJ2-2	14	TGTGCCAGCAGCCTGGGGACAGTCGGCGGGGAGCTGTTTTTT	CASSLGTVGGELFF
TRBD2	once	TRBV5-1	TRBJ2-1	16	TGCGCCAGCAGCTTGTGGGGGACTAGCGGGAGCAATGAGCAGTTCTTC	CASSLWGTSGSNEQFF
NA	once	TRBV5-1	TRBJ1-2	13	TGCGCCAGCAGCTTGCCCGGAAGCTATGGCTACACCTTC	CASSLPGSYGYTF
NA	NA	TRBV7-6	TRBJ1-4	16	TGTGCCAGCAGCTTACGGCAGTTTGCAACTAATGAAAAACTGTTTTTT	CASSLRQFATNEKLFF
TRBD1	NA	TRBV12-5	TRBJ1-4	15	TGTGCTAGTGGCGAACTGTGGGGGGGACAGGAAAAACTGTTTTTT	CASGELWGGQEKLFF
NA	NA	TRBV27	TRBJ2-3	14	TGTGCCAGCAGTTTGAAACTCCTTACAGATACGCAGTATTTT	CASSLKLLTDTQYF
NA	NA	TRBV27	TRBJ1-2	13	TGTGCCAGCAGTCTAGACAGGCTCTATGGCTACACCTTC	CASSLDRLYGYTF
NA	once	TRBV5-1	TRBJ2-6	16	TGCGCCAGCAGCAAAGAAAGGGGGACCGGGGCCAACGTCCTGACTTTC	CASSKERGTGANVLTF
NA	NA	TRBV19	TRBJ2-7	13	TGTGCCAGTAGCCCAGGGAGCTCCTACGAGCAGTACTTC	CASSPGSSYEQYF
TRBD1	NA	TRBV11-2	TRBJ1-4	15	TGTGCCAGCAGCCGTAGACAGGGGAGTAGGGAAAAACTGTTTTTT	CASSRRQGSREKLFF
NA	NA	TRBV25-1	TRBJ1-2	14	TGTGCCAGCAGTGCACCGGACAGCTATTATGGCTACACCTTC	CASSAPDSYYGYTF
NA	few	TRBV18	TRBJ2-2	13	TGTGCCAGCTCACCCGGACAGACCGGGGAGCTGTTTTTT	CASSPGQTGELFF
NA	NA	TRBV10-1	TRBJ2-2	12	TGCGCCAGCAGTAGGGACACCGGGGAGCTGTTTTTT	CASSRDTGELFF
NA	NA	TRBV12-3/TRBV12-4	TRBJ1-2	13	TGTGCCAGCAGTTTAGACGGACGAAGGGGCTACACCTTC	CASSLDGRRGYTF
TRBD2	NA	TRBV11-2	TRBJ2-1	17	TGTGCCAGCAGCTTAGATCTCGGACTAGCGGGATTTATTGAGCAGTTCTTC	CASSLDLGLAGFIEQFF
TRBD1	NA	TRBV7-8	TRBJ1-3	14	TGTGCCAGCAGCTCGGACAGGGGAGGAGACACCATATATTTT	CASSSDRGGDTIYF
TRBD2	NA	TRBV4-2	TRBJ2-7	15	TGTGCCAGCAGCCAAGCGGGAGGGGCCACCTACGAGCAGTACTTC	CASSQAGGATYEQYF
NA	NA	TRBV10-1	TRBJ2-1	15	TGCGCCAGCAGTGATCGGGGCATAGGCTACAATGAGCAGTTCTTC	CASSDRGIGYNEQFF
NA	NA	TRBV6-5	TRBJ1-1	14	TGTGCCAGCGGAGAATTCCCTCAGAACACTGAAGCTTTCTTT	CASGEFPQNTEAFF
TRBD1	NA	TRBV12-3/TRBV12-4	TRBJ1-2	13	TGTGCCAGCAGTCCTGGACAGGGTTTTCGCTACACCTTC	CASSPGQGFRYTF
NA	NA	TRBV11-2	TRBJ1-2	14	TGTGCCAGCAGCTTAGGGGCCCTAGTGGGTGGCTACACCTTC	CASSLGALVGGYTF
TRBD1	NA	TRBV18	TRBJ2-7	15	TGTGCCAGCTCATACGCGGGACAGGGAGAGTACGAGCAGTACTTC	CASSYAGQGEYEQYF
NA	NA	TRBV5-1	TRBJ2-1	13	TGCGCCAGCAGCTCGGGGGATTACAATGAGCAGTTCTTC	CASSSGDYNEQFF
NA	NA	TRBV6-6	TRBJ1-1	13	TGTGCCAGCAGTTACGGTCTCTACACTGAAGCTTTCTTT	CASSYGLYTEAFF
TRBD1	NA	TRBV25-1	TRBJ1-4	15	TGTGCCAGCACAACCAGACAGGGGGCGGGAGAAAAACTGTTTTTT	CASTTRQGAGEKLFF
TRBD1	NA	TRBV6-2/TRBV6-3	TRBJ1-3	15	TGTGCCAGCAGTTCCGCCGGGACAGGGGGAAACACCATATATTTT	CASSSAGTGGNTIYF
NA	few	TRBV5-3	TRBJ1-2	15	TGTGCCAGAAGCTTGGCCCTGGGCAGGGGAAATGGCTACACCTTC	CARSLALGRGNGYTF
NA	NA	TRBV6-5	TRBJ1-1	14	TGTGCCAGCAGTACGAACACGGGCAACACTGAAGCTTTCTTT	CASSTNTGNTEAFF
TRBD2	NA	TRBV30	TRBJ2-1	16	TGTGCCTGGAGTGTTCTGTTGCGGGAGCCCAACAATGAGCAGTTCTTC	CAWSVLLREPNNEQFF
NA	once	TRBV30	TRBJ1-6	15	TGTGCCTGGAAGCGGACTGATGGTAATAATTCACCCCTCCACTTT	CAWKRTDGNNSPLHF
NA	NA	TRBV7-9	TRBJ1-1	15	TGTGCCAGCAGCCTGCAGGGGAAGGTTGATACTGAAGCTTTCTTT	CASSLQGKVDTEAFF
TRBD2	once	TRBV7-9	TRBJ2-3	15	TGTGCCAGCAGCCCCCCGGGACTAGCTCAAGATACGCAGTATTTT	CASSPPGLAQDTQYF
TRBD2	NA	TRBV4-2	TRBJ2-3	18	TGTGCCAGCAGCCAAGGACTAGCGGGGGGACCTAGCACAGATACGCAGTATTTT	CASSQGLAGGPSTDTQYF
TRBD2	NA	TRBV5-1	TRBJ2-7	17	TGCGCCAGCAGCTTGGTTGGGCTAGCGGGAGGGTCGAACGAGCAGTACTTC	CASSLVGLAGGSNEQYF
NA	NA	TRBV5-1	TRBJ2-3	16	TGCGCCAGCACCCCATTGGGTGGGGGGAGCACAGATACGCAGTATTTT	CASTPLGGGSTDTQYF